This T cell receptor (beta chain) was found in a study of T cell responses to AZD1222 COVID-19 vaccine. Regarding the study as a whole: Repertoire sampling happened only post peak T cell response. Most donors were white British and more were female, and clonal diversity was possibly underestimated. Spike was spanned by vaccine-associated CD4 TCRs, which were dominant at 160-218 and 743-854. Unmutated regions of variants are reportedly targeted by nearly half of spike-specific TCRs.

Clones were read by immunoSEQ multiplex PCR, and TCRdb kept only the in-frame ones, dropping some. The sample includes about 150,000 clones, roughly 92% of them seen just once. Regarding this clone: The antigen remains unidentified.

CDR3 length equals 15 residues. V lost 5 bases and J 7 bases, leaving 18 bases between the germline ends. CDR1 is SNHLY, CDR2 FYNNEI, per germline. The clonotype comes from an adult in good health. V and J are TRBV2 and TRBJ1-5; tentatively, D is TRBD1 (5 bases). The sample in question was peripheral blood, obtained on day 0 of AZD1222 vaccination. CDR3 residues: CASSLQRGGGQPQHF. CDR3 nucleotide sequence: TGTGCCAGCAGTCTCCAAAGGGGCGGTGGACAGCCCCAGCATTTT.